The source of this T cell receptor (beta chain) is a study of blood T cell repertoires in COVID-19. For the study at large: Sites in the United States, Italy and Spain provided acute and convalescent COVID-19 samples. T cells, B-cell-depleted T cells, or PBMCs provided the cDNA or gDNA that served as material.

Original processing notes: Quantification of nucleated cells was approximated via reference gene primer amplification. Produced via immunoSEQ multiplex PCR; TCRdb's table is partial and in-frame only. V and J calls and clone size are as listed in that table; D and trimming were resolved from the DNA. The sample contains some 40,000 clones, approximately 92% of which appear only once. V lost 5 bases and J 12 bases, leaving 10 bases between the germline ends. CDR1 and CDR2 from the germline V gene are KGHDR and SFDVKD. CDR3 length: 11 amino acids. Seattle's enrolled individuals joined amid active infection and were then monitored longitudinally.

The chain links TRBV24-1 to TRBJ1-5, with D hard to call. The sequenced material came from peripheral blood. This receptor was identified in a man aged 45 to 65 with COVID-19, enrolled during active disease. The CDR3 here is CATSGSNSQHF. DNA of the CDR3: TGTGCCACCAGTGGAAGTAACAGCCAGCATTTT.